This T cell receptor (beta chain) came from a study of blood T cell repertoires in COVID-19. Looking at the study overall: There were acute and convalescent COVID-19 samples, and they came from the United States, Italy and Spain.

Original data processing: Using reference gene primer amplification, nucleated cell counts were estimated. Some clones are missing from TCRdb's copy, which holds only in-frame ones; the method was immunoSEQ multiplex PCR. V and J calls and clone size are copied from that table; D and trimming were computed from the DNA. The data contain around 190,000 clones, around 80% of them singletons. Trimming took off 3 bases at V and 5 bases at J, with 16 bases between the two ends. The CDR3 totals 16 residues. Germline V lookup: CDR1 KGHSH, CDR2 LQKENI. This TCR came from a human donor in a cohort sampled during active COVID-19. The sample taken for sequencing was peripheral blood. The genes are TRBV18 and TRBJ2-2, with D perhaps matching TRBD1 (5 bases). In nucleotides, the CDR3 is TGTGCCAGCTCACCCATTGCAGGGCATAGAACCGGGGAGCTGTTTTTT. As protein: CASSPIAGHRTGELFF.